A selection of T cell receptor beta chains follows, all from one sample in a study of T cells in Graves' hyperthyroidism and ophthalmopathy. TCRdb itself ran the multiplex PCR reads through MiXCR, one entry per CDR3 protein. The data show 560,000 or so distinct CDR3 sequences, with around 20% seen just once and about 45% held by the top ten. Sequenced sample: blood. The receptor set was obtained from a man in his forties with Graves' ophthalmopathy. Each CDR3 is given with its conserved first and last residue. A D gene is named only where the DNA matches it firmly. Size tells how often a clone was seen (once, few, many) or the class of an expanded clone, and some rows leave it out.

cdr3_aa,cdr3_nt,clone_size,j_call,d_call,v_call
CASGLVPPWGNTEAFF,TGTGCTAGTGGTTTGGTACCCCCCTGGGGGAACACTGAAGCTTTCTTT,-,TRBJ1-1,-,TRBV12-5
CASSLETKYTDTQYF,TGTGCCAGCAGCTTGGAGACTAAGTACACAGATACGCAGTATTTT,-,TRBJ2-3,-,TRBV5-8
CASRQGVGTEAFF,TGCGCCAGCAGGCAGGGGGTAGGGACTGAAGCTTTCTTT,-,TRBJ1-1,TRBD1,TRBV10-2
CASIQAGAAYEQYF,TGTGCCAGCATTCAGGCGGGGGCGGCCTACGAGCAGTACTTC,-,TRBJ2-7,-,TRBV28
CASSPETSTGELFF,TGTGCCAGCTCACCAGAGACTAGCACCGGGGAGCTGTTTTTT,-,TRBJ2-2,-,TRBV18
CASSHEASAQETQYF,TGTGCCAGCAGCCATGAGGCTAGCGCACAAGAGACCCAGTACTTC,once,TRBJ2-5,-,TRBV11-2
CASSDPQNNSPLHF,TGTGCCAGCAGTGATCCACAGAATAATTCACCCCTCCACTTT,few,TRBJ1-6,-,TRBV2
CSARYPVYDRGRTYEQYF,TGCAGTGCTAGGTACCCCGTTTATGACAGGGGGAGGACCTACGAGCAGTACTTC,-,TRBJ2-7,TRBD1,TRBV20-1
CASFDRGNTGELFF,TGTGCCAGCTTCGACAGGGGCAACACCGGGGAGCTGTTTTTT,many,TRBJ2-2,TRBD1,TRBV12-3/TRBV12-4
CAIRRDPTYEQYF,TGTGCCATCCGCCGGGATCCAACCTACGAGCAGTACTTC,few,TRBJ2-7,-,TRBV5-4
CASSQVWQIQETQYF,TGTGCCAGCAGCCAAGTCTGGCAAATCCAAGAGACCCAGTACTTC,many,TRBJ2-5,-,TRBV3-1
CASSYSGTPTPYDGYTF,TGTGCCAGCAGTTATTCCGGGACACCGACCCCCTACGATGGCTACACCTTC,-,TRBJ1-2,-,TRBV6-2/TRBV6-3
CAISESTGPHGYTF,TGTGCCATCAGTGAGTCGACAGGGCCTCATGGCTACACCTTC,-,TRBJ1-2,TRBD1,TRBV10-3
CSARDVQGFGYTF,TGCAGTGCTAGAGATGTACAGGGGTTTGGCTACACCTTC,few,TRBJ1-2,TRBD1,TRBV20-1
CASSQGLREETQYF,TGTGCCAGCAGCCAAGGACTGAGGGAAGAGACCCAGTACTTC,many,TRBJ2-5,-,TRBV3-1
CASSQDTDRGRTEAFF,TGCGCCAGCAGCCAGGACACGGACAGGGGTAGGACTGAAGCTTTCTTT,-,TRBJ1-1,TRBD1,TRBV4-3
CASSLEGTYSYNEQFF,TGCGCCAGCAGCTTGGAGGGGACATATTCTTACAATGAGCAGTTCTTC,-,TRBJ2-1,-,TRBV5-1
CASSQEDNQPQHF,TGCGCCAGCAGCCAAGAGGACAATCAGCCCCAGCATTTT,few,TRBJ1-5,-,TRBV4-1
CAISLLAGGGADTQYF,TGTGCCATCAGTTTACTAGCGGGGGGAGGAGCAGATACGCAGTATTTT,few,TRBJ2-3,TRBD2,TRBV10-3
CASSQDLTSYNSPLHF,TGTGCCAGCAGCCAAGATCTGACGAGCTATAATTCACCCCTCCACTTT,few,TRBJ1-6,-,TRBV3-1
CASSLYGQGNSYEQYF,TGTGCCAGCAGCTTATATGGCCAGGGTAACTCCTACGAGCAGTACTTC,-,TRBJ2-7,-,TRBV7-9
CASSLGASLETQYF,TGTGCCAGCAGCTTAGGAGCTAGCTTAGAGACCCAGTACTTC,few,TRBJ2-5,-,TRBV7-6
CASSPDNMNTEAFF,TGTGCCAGCAGTCCGGACAACATGAACACTGAAGCTTTCTTT,-,TRBJ1-1,-,TRBV2
CAWGRPGGAQHF,TGTGCCTGGGGACGCCCCGGGGGAGCCCAGCATTTT,-,TRBJ1-5,-,TRBV30
CASSTENLGYGYTF,TGCGCCAGCTCCACCGAGAACCTCGGCTATGGCTACACCTTC,-,TRBJ1-2,-,TRBV5-1
CASSSWRGAQETQYF,TGTGCCAGCAGCTCTTGGCGGGGGGCTCAAGAGACCCAGTACTTC,-,TRBJ2-5,TRBD2,TRBV7-2
CASSLVQGAGELFF,TGTGCCAGCAGTTTGGTACAGGGCGCCGGGGAGCTGTTTTTT,-,TRBJ2-2,-,TRBV12-3/TRBV12-4
CSARDSGPLYQPQHF,TGCAGTGCTAGAGACTCCGGGCCCTTATATCAGCCCCAGCATTTT,few,TRBJ1-5,-,TRBV20-1
CASSPRQLLRPQPQHF,TGTGCCAGCAGTCCTAGACAGCTCTTAAGGCCGCAGCCCCAGCATTTT,-,TRBJ1-5,-,TRBV12-3/TRBV12-4
CASRGTRSGYEQYF,TGTGCCAGCAGGGGAACCCGGTCCGGCTACGAGCAGTACTTC,few,TRBJ2-7,-,TRBV5-6
CASSTGGGIYNEQFF,TGTGCCAGTAGTACAGGGGGAGGCATTTACAATGAGCAGTTCTTC,-,TRBJ2-1,-,TRBV19
CASSLVRAISYEQYF,TGTGCCAGCAGTCTAGTAAGAGCTATCTCCTACGAGCAGTACTTC,once,TRBJ2-7,-,TRBV12-3/TRBV12-4
CASSVRLGGETQYF,TGTGCCAGCAGTGTTCGACTAGGGGGAGAGACCCAGTACTTC,many,TRBJ2-5,-,TRBV2